The clone carrying this T cell receptor (beta chain) was seen a few times. Its antigen remains unidentified. The CDR3 sequence is 15 residues long. In germline, CDR1 is SGHAT, CDR2 FQNNGV. Trimming pared 1 base from V and 3 bases from J, leaving 13 bases between. The data were taken from a study of T-cell memory formation after mild COVID-19. In the study overall: Most TCR clusters belonged to a single donor.

Study outcomes and limitations: The CD4+ clones that contracted clustered mainly within CM and EM, and the CD8+ clones concentrated in EMRA. Among clones contracting day 15 to 85, CD4/CD8 was balanced, whereas later expanders leaned CD4+.

Barcoded TCR alpha and TCR beta cDNA libraries with UMIs came from 5'RACE using constant-segment primers. TCRdb re-called the 5' RACE reads through MiXCR, storing one row per CDR3 protein. The sample yields about 470,000 distinct CDR3 sequences, roughly 18% seen once. V and J are TRBV11-2 and TRBJ2-7; no clear D gene. This TCR came from an adult woman who had mild COVID-19 (a few samples of this study predate the infection). Cell type and time point are not known. Sample: PBMCs or a T cell subset sorted from them (not recorded which). CDR3 amino acids: CASSLVLGRGYEQYF. The CDR3 nucleotides are TGTGCCAGCAGCTTAGTCTTGGGTAGAGGCTACGAGCAGTACTTC.